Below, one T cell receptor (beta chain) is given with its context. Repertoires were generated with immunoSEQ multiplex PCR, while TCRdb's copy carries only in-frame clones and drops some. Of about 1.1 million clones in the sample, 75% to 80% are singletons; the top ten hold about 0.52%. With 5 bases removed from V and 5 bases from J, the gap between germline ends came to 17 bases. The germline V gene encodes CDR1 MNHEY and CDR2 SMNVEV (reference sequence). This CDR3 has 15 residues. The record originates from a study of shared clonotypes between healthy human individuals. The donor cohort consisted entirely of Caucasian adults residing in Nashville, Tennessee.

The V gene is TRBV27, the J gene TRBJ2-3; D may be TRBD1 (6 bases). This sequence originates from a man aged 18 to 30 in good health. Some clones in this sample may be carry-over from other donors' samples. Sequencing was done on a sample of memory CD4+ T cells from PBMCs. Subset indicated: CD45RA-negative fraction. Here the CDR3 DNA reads TGTGCCAGCAGTACTCCGGGACACCCCAAAGATACGCAGTATTTT. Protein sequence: CASSTPGHPKDTQYF.